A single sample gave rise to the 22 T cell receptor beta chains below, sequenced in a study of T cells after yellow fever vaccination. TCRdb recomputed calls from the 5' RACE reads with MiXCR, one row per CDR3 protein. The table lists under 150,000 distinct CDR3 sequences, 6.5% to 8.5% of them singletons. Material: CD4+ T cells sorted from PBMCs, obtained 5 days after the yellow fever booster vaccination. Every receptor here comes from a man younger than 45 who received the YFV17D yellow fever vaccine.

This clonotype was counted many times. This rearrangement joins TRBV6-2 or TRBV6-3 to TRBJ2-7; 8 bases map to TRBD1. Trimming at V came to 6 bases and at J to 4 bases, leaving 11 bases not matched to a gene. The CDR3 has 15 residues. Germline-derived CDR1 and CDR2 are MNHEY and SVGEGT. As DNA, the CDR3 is TGTGCCAGCAGAGCATGGACAGGGAGGAGTTACGAGCAGTACTTC. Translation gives CASRAWTGRSYEQYF.

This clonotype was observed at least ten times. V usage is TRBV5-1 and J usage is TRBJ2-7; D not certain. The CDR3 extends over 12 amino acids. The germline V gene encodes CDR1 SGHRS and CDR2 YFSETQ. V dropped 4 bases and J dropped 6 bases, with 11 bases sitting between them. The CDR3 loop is CASSPDVSEQYF. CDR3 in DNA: TGCGCCAGCAGCCCCGACGTGTCCGAGCAGTACTTC.

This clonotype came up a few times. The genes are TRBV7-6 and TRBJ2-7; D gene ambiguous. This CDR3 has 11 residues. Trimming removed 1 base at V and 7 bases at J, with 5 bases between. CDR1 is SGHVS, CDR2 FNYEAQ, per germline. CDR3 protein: CASSLVEEQYF. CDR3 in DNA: TGTGCCAGCAGCTTAGTAGAAGAGCAGTACTTC.

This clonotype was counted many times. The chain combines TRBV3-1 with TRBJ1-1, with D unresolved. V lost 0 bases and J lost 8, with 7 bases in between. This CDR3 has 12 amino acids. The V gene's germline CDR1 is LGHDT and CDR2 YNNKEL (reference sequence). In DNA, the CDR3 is TGTGCCAGCAGCCAAGAGGGAAGGGAAGCTTTCTTT. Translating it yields CASSQEGREAFF. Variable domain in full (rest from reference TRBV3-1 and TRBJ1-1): DTAVSQTPKYLVTQMGNDKSIKCEQNLGHDTMYWYKQDSKKFLKIMFSYNNKELIINETVPNRFSPKSPDKAHLNLHINSLELGDSAVYFCASSQEGREAFFGQGTRLTVV.

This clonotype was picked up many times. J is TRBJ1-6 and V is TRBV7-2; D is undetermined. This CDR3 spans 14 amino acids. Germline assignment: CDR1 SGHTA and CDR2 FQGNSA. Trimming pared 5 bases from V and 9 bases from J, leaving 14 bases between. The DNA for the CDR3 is TGTGCCAGCAGCCATAGGGAATTGAGTTCACCCCTCCACTTT. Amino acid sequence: CASSHRELSSPLHF.

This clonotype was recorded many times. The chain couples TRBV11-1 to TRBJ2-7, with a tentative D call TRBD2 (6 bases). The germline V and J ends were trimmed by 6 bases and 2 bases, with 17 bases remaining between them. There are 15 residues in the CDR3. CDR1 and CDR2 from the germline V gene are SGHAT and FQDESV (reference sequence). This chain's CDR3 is CASRRTGALAYEQYF. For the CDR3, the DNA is TGTGCCAGCAGACGGACGGGAGCTCTTGCCTACGAGCAGTACTTC. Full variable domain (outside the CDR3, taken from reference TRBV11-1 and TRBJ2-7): EAEVAQSPRYKITEKSQAVAFWCDPISGHATLYWYRQILGQGPELLVQFQDESVVDDSQLPKDRFSAERLKGVDSTLKIQPAELGDSAMYLCASRRTGALAYEQYFGPGTRLTVT.

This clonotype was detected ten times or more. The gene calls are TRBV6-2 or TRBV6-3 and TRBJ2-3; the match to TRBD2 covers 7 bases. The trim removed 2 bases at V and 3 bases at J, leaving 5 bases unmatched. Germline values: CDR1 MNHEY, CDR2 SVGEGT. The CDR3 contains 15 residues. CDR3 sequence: CASSYEGLNTDTQYF. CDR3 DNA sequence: TGTGCCAGCAGTTACGAGGGACTAAATACAGATACGCAGTATTTT.

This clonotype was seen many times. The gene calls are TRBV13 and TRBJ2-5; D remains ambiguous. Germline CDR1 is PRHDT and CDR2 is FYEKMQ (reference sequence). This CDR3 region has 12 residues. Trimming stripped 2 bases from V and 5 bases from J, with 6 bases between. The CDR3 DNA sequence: TGTGCCAGCAGCTTACTGATGGAGACCCAGTACTTC. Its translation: CASSLLMETQYF.

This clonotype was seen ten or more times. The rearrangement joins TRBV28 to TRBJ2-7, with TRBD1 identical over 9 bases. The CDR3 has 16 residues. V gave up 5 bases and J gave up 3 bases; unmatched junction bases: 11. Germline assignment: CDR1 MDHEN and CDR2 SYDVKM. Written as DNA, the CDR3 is TGTGCCAGCAGTATTACCGGGACAGGGAGTGACTACGAGCAGTACTTC. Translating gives CASSITGTGSDYEQYF.

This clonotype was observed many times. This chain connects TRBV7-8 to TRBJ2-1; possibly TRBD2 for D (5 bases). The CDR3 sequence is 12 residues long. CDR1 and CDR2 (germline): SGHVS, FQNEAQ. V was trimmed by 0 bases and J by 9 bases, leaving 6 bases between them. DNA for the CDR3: TGTGCCAGCAGCTTAGCGGGAGCTGAGCAGTTCTTC. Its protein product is CASSLAGAEQFF. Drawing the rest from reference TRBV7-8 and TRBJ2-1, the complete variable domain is GAGVSQSPRYKVAKRGQDVALRCDPISGHVSLFWYQQALGQGPEFLTYFQNEAQLDKSGLPSDRFFAERPEGSVSTLKIQRTQQEDSAVYLCASSLAGAEQFFGPGTRLTVL.

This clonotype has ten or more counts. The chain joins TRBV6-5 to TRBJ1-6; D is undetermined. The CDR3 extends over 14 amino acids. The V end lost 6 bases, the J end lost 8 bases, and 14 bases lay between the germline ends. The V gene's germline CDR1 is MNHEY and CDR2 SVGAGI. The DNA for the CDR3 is TGTGCCAGCAGCCCGGGTCCCGGATATTCACCCCTCCACTTT. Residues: CASSPGPGYSPLHF.

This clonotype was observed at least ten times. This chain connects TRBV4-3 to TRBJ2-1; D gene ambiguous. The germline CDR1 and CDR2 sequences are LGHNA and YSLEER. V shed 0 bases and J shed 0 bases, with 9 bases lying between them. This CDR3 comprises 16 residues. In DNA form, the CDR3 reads TGCGCCAGCAGCCAAGAGACTTGGAGCTCCTACAATGAGCAGTTCTTC. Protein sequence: CASSQETWSSYNEQFF.

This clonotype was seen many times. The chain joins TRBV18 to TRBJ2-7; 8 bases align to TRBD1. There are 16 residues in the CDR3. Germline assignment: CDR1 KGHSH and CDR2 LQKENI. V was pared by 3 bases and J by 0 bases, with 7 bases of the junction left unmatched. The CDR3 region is CASSPAGGPNSYEQYF. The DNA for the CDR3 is TGTGCCAGCTCACCGGCAGGGGGCCCGAACTCCTACGAGCAGTACTTC.

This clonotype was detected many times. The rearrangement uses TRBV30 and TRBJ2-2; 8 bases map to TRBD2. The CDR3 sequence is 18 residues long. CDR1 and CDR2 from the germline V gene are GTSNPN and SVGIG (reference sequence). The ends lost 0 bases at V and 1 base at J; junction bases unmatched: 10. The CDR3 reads CAWSVRGSGLGNTGELFF. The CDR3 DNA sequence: TGTGCCTGGAGTGTAAGGGGATCGGGACTAGGGAACACCGGGGAGCTGTTTTTT.

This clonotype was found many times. CDR3 in amino acids: CASSYPYSGELFF. For the CDR3, the DNA is TGTGCCAGCAGTTACCCTTATTCCGGGGAGCTGTTTTTT. The rearrangement joins TRBV6-8 to TRBJ2-2; D ambiguous. From germline, CDR1 is MNHGY and CDR2 SAAAGT. Deletions cut 2 bases from V and 6 bases from J, with 7 bases between. This CDR3 is built from 13 residues.

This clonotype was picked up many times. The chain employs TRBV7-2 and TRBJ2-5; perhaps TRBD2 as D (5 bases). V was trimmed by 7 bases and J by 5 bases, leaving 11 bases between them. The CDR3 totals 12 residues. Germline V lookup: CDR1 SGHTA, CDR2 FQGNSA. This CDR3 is CASKGRRETQYF. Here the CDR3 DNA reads TGTGCCAGCAAGGGTCGGAGGGAGACCCAGTACTTC. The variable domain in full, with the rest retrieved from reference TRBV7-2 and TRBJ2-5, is GAGVSQSPSNKVTEKGKDVELRCDPISGHTALYWYRQSLGQGLEFLIYFQGNSAPDKSGLPSDRFSAERTGGSVSTLTIQRTQQEDSAVYLCASKGRRETQYFGPGTRLLVL.

In DNA, the CDR3 is TGTGCCAGCAGAAGACAGGGGATCGGGGAGCTGTTTTTT. Translating it yields CASRRQGIGELFF. J is TRBJ2-2 and V is TRBV12-3 or TRBV12-4, with 8 bases aligning to TRBD1. The ends lost 6 bases at V and 7 bases at J; junction bases unmatched: 4. The CDR3 loop spans 13 amino acids.

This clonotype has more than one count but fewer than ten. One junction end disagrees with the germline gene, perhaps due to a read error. The CDR3: CATSLYSRGGELFF. In DNA form, the CDR3 reads TGTGCCACCAGCTTATATAGTCGGGGCGGGGAGCTGTTTTTT. The rearrangement joins TRBV7-2 to TRBJ2-2; D might be TRBD2 (5 bases). The length of the CDR3 is 14 residues. Looked up from germline, CDR1 is SGHTA and CDR2 is FQGNSA.

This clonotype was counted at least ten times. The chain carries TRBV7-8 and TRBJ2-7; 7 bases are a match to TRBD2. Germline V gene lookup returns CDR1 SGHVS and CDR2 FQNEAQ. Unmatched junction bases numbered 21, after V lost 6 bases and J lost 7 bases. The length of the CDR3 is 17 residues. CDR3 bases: TGTGCCAGCAGTAGGAGACTAGGCGGGAGCACTGTAGGGGAGCAGTACTTC. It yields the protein CASSRRLGGSTVGEQYF. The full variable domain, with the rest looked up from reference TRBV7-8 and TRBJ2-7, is GAGVSQSPRYKVAKRGQDVALRCDPISGHVSLFWYQQALGQGPEFLTYFQNEAQLDKSGLPSDRFFAERPEGSVSTLKIQRTQQEDSAVYLCASSRRLGGSTVGEQYFGPGTRLTVT.

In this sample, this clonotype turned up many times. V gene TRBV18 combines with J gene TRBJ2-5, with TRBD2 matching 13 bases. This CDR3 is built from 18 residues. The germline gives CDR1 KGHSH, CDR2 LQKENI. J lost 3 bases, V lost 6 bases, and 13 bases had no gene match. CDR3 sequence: CASSPRWTSGSQEETQYF. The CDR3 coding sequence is TGTGCCAGCTCTCCGAGGTGGACTAGCGGGAGTCAGGAAGAGACCCAGTACTTC.

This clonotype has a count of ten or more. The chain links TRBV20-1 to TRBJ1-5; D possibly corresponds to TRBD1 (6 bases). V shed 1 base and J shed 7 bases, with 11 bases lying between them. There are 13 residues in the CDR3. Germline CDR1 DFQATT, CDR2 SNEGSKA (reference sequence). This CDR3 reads CSARVGGRQPQHF. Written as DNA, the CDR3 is TGCAGTGCTAGAGTGGGGGGGCGGCAGCCCCAGCATTTT.

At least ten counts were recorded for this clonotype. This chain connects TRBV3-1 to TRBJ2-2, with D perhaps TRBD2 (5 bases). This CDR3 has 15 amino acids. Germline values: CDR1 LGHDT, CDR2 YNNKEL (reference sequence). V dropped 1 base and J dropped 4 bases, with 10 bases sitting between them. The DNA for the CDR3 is TGTGCCAGCAGCCAAGCCGGAGGCGGCACCGGGGAGCTGTTTTTT. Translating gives CASSQAGGGTGELFF. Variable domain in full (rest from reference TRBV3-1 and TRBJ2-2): DTAVSQTPKYLVTQMGNDKSIKCEQNLGHDTMYWYKQDSKKFLKIMFSYNNKELIINETVPNRFSPKSPDKAHLNLHINSLELGDSAVYFCASSQAGGGTGELFFGEGSRLTVL.